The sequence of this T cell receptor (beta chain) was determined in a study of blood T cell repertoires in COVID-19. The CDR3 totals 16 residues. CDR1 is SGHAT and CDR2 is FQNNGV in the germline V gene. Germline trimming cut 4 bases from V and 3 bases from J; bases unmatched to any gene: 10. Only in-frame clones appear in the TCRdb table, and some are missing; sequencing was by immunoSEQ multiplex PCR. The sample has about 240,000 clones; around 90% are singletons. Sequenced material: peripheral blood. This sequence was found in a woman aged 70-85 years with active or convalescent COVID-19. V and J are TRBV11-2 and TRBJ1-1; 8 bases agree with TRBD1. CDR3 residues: CASSSHYGQGDTEAFF. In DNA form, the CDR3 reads TGTGCCAGCAGCTCCCACTACGGACAGGGTGACACTGAAGCTTTCTTT.